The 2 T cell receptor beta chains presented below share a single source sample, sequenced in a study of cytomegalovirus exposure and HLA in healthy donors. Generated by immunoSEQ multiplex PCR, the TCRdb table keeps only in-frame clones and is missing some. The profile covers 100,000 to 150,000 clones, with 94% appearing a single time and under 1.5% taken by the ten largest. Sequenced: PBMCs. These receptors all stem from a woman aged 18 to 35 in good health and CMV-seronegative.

CDR3 nucleotides: TGCGCCAGCAGCTTGTTGGCTAGCGAGCTACTCTATAATGAGCAGTTCTTC. Protein: CASSLLASELLYNEQFF. V is TRBV5-1 and J is TRBJ2-1; tentative D call: TRBD2 (6 bases). The length of the CDR3 is 17 residues. V was pared by 1 base and J by 7 bases, with 21 bases between. Germline V gene data show CDR1 as SGHRS and CDR2 as YFSETQ.

DNA of the CDR3: TGTGCCAGCAGTGACCTCTATGGGGAGAGCGAAAAACTGTTTTTT. Its protein product is CASSDLYGESEKLFF. The chain recombines TRBV2 with TRBJ1-4; D remains ambiguous. The CDR3 consists of 15 residues. Germline values: CDR1 SNHLY, CDR2 FYNNEI. Trimming removed 3 bases from V and 8 bases from J, with 16 bases in between.